This T cell receptor (beta chain) was captured in a study of breast tumors, draining lymph nodes, adjacent tissues. Broader study findings: The lymph node origin of tumor T cells was framed as consistent with a hypothesis, not demonstrated. Tumor and nontumor repertoires were significantly more similar in luminal-like than in basal-like breast cancer. Data fit most tumor T cells coming from lymph node, expanding in tumor. Compared with lymph nodes, tumors were less diverse; compared with nontumor tissue, more.

Germline V lookup: CDR1 MRHNA, CDR2 SNTAGT. Trimming stripped 2 bases from V and 0 bases from J, with 13 bases between. The length of the CDR3 is 16 residues. TCRdb reprocessed the multiplex PCR reads with MiXCR, giving one entry per CDR3 protein. The sample has about 31,000 distinct CDR3 sequences; roughly 69% are singletons. This clonotype qualifies as medium-sized. Its cognate antigen is unknown. The sequence was obtained from a female donor with breast cancer. Some clones in this sample may be carry-over from other donors' samples. The rearrangement links TRBV6-4 to TRBJ1-2, with D unresolved. The specimen sequenced was breast tumor tissue. CDR3 residues: CASSDEATRANYGYTF. The CDR3 DNA is TGTGCCAGCAGTGACGAGGCGACCAGAGCTAACTATGGCTACACCTTC.